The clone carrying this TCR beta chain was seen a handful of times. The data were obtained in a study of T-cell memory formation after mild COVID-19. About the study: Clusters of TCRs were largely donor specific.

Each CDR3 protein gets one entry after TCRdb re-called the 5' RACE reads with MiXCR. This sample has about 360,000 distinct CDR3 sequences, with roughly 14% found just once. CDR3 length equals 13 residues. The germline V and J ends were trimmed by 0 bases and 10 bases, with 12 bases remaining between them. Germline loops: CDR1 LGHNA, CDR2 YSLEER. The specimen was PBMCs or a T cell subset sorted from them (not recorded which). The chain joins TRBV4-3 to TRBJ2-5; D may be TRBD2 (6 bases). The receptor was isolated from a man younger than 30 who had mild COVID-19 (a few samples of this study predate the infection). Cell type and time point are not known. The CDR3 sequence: CASSQDTGSGQYF. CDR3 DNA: TGCGCCAGCAGCCAAGATACCGGTAGCGGCCAGTACTTC.